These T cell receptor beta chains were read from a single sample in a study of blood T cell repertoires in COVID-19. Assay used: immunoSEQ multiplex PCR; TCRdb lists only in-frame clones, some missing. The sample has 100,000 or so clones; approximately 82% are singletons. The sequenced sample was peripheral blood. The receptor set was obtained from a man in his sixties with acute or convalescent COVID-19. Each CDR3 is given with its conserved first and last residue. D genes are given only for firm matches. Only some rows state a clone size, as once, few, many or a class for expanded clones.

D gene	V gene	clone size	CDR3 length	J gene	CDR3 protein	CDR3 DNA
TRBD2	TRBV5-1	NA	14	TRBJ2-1	CASGSGGVYNEQFF	TGCGCCAGCGGTAGCGGGGGTGTTTACAATGAGCAGTTCTTC
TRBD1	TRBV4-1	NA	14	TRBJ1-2	CASSPTDRADGYTF	TGCGCCAGCAGCCCAACAGACAGGGCGGACGGCTACACCTTC
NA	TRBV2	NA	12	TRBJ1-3	CASKGLSNTIYF	TGTGCCAGCAAGGGGTTATCAAACACCATATATTTT
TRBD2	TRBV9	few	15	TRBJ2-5	CASSAGTIPQETQYF	TGTGCCAGCAGCGCCGGGACTATTCCCCAAGAGACCCAGTACTTC
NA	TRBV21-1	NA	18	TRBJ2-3	CASSKGGGQETCTDTQYF	TGTGCCAGCAGCAAAGGGGGGGGACAGGAAACCTGCACAGATACGCAGTATTTT
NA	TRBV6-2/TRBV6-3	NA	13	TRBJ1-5	CASSSQLNQPQHF	TGTGCCAGCAGTTCACAGCTCAATCAGCCCCAGCATTTT
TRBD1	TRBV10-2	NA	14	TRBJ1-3	CASRVTGAGNTIYF	TGCGCCAGCAGAGTGACAGGGGCTGGAAACACCATATATTTT
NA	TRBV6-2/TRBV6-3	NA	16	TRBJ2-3	CASSYGTGHSTDTQYF	TGTGCCAGCAGTTACGGGACGGGACATAGCACAGATACGCAGTATTTT
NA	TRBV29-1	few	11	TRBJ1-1	CSVRQYTEAFF	TGCAGCGTGAGGCAGTACACTGAAGCTTTCTTT
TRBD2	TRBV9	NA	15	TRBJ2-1	CASSVGGRLYNEQFF	TGTGCCAGCAGCGTAGGCGGGAGGCTCTACAATGAGCAGTTCTTC
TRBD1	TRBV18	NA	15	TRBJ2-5	CASSSPNRGGETQYF	TGTGCCAGCTCATCGCCAAACAGGGGTGGGGAGACCCAGTACTTC
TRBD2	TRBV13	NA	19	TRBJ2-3	CASSPQWTSGRRSTDTQYF	TGTGCCAGCAGCCCTCAATGGACTAGCGGGAGGCGCAGCACAGATACGCAGTATTTT
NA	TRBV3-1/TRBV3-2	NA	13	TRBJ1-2	CASSYRDNYGYTF	TGTGCCAGCAGCTACAGGGACAACTATGGCTACACCTTC